Sequencing of this T cell receptor (beta chain) was carried out in a study of beta chain features in type 1 diabetes. Study at large: In all, some 110 million sorted cells from all samples were analyzed. Study findings and constraints: Fewer junction insertions and more nucleotide deletions appeared in type 1 diabetes patients. Shorter TCRB CDR3s, moderately but significantly so, were found in Type 1 diabetes patients in all four CD4+ subsets.

This clone was seen a handful of times. What it recognizes is unknown. Every isolated RNA sample was fully reverse transcribed, so sequencing captured expressed TCRB transcripts. The average output of naive, central memory and regulatory T cell samples was 3.6 million or so reads. Libraries were prepared by immunoSEQ multiplex PCR; TCRdb keeps only in-frame clonotypes and omits some of them. In the table there are under 850,000 clones, 10% to 15% of which are singletons. Sequencing used naive CD4+ T cells from blood. This TCR was sampled from a man between 18 and 29 years old with type 1 diabetes.

The CDR3 DNA is TGTGCCAGTAGTAAGACAGTGCAAAATCAGCCCCAGCATTTT. Protein product: CASSKTVQNQPQHF. The chain couples TRBV19 to TRBJ1-5; the D gene is possibly TRBD1 (5 bases). Germline V gene data show CDR1 as LNHDA and CDR2 as SQIVND (reference sequence). The CDR3 loop spans 14 amino acids. V shed 4 bases and J shed 4 bases, with 11 bases lying between them. Full variable domain (outside the CDR3, taken from reference TRBV19 and TRBJ1-5): DGGITQSPKYLFRKEGQNVTLSCEQNLNHDAMYWYRQDPGQGLRLIYYSQIVNDFQKGDIAEGYSVSREKKESFPLTVTSAQKNPTAFYLCASSKTVQNQPQHFGDGTRLSIL.